These 21 T cell receptor beta chains originate from one sample sequenced in a study of blood T cell repertoires in COVID-19. Repertoires were generated with immunoSEQ multiplex PCR, while TCRdb's copy carries only in-frame clones and drops some. Here the sample spans approximately 270,000 clones, roughly four fifths being singletons. The sample consisted of peripheral blood. The receptors were gathered from an older person with COVID-19, enrolled during active disease.

This chain links TRBV27 with TRBJ1-5; D perhaps matches TRBD1 (6 bases). This CDR3 has 15 amino acids. Per germline, CDR1 MNHEY and CDR2 SMNVEV (reference sequence). V gave up 2 bases and J gave up 9 bases, with 17 bases separating them. The CDR3 coding sequence is TGTGCCAGCAGTTTAACAGGGAAACCGGGGTGGCCCCAGCATTTT. Translated: CASSLTGKPGWPQHF.

The J gene is TRBJ1-5, the V gene TRBV28; D is perhaps TRBD1 (5 bases). This CDR3 spans 14 amino acids. With 3 bases removed from V and 3 bases from J, the gap between germline ends came to 9 bases. The germline V gene encodes CDR1 MDHEN and CDR2 SYDVKM. The CDR3 loop reads CASSFQGPNQPQHF. The CDR3 nucleotides read TGTGCCAGCAGTTTTCAGGGCCCCAATCAGCCCCAGCATTTT.

V and J are TRBV27 and TRBJ2-2, with a weak D call TRBD2 (5 bases). Germline V CDR1 and CDR2: MNHEY, SMNVEV (reference sequence). CDR3 length: 14 residues. Trimming cost V 5 bases and J 7 bases, with 14 bases left between them. The CDR3 bases are TGTGCCAGCAGTATGAGGGAGCTCGGCGGGGAGCTGTTTTTT. Translated, it gives CASSMRELGGELFF.

This chain uses TRBV6-2 or TRBV6-3 with TRBJ2-2, with TRBD2 as a possible D gene (5 bases). Germline V gene lookup returns CDR1 MNHEY and CDR2 SVGEGT. Trimming shortened V by 5 bases and J by 6 bases, and 13 bases separated the two germline ends. The length of the CDR3 is 14 residues. CDR3 DNA: TGTGCCAGCAGTCCACTAGGTGCGGCCGGGGAGCTGTTTTTT. Amino acid sequence: CASSPLGAAGELFF.

The chain has TRBV10-2 and TRBJ2-3; D might be TRBD1 (6 bases). Trimming removed 4 bases from V and 2 bases from J, with 10 bases in between. CDR1 is WSHSY and CDR2 is SAAADI in the germline V gene. This CDR3 contains 14 residues. CDR3 region: CASSGNRDTDTQYF. CDR3 coding DNA: TGCGCCAGCAGTGGAAACAGGGACACAGATACGCAGTATTTT.

This clone was found once. The V and J genes are TRBV5-4 and TRBJ1-1; weak D call: TRBD1 (6 bases). CDR1 SGHNT and CDR2 YYREEE come from the germline V gene (reference sequence). The CDR3 length is 14 residues. Between the trimmed V and J ends, which lost 10 bases and 2 bases, there was a span of 18 bases. The CDR3 spells CAARPRTVNTEAFF. The CDR3 coding sequence is TGTGCCGCCCGCCCTCGGACAGTAAACACTGAAGCTTTCTTT.

The CDR3: CASSEVYTEAFF. CDR3 DNA: TGTGCCAGCAGTGAAGTCTACACTGAAGCTTTCTTT. V usage is TRBV6-1 and J usage is TRBJ1-1; D is uncertain. V lost 1 base and J lost 3, with 3 bases in between. CDR3 size: 12 residues. CDR1 is MNHNS and CDR2 is SASEGT in the germline V gene.

The gene calls are TRBV28 and TRBJ1-2, with D perhaps matching TRBD1 (6 bases). The germline gives CDR1 MDHEN, CDR2 SYDVKM. The CDR3 covers 12 residues. Trimming removed 8 bases at V and 8 bases at J, with 15 bases between. The CDR3 is CASSGERGGYTF. The CDR3, as DNA: TGTGCCAGCTCAGGGGAGAGAGGCGGCTACACCTTC.

The chain links TRBV5-4 to TRBJ2-5, with D maybe TRBD2 (7 bases). V dropped 3 bases and J dropped 4 bases, with 10 bases sitting between them. CDR3 length equals 13 residues. Germline assignment: CDR1 SGHNT and CDR2 YYREEE (reference sequence). The DNA for the CDR3 is TGTGCCAGCAGCTCCGCGGGGGCAGAGACCCAGTACTTC. Protein: CASSSAGAETQYF.

This clone was detected once. The chain is built from TRBV9 and TRBJ2-7, with D perhaps matching TRBD1 (6 bases). Germline V CDR1 and CDR2: SGDLS, YYNGEE. Trimming removed 3 bases from V and 4 bases from J, with 14 bases in between. CDR3 length equals 14 residues. The CDR3 is CASSGPQTGYEQYF. In DNA form, the CDR3 reads TGTGCCAGCAGCGGCCCACAGACAGGTTACGAGCAGTACTTC.

This chain joins TRBV4-1 and TRBJ1-1; D is perhaps TRBD1 (5 bases). Trimming pared 1 base from V and 3 bases from J, leaving 9 bases between. The CDR3 extends over 14 amino acids. The V gene's germline CDR1 is MGHRA and CDR2 YSYEKL. DNA for the CDR3: TGCGCCAGCAGCCAAGGGGCCAGGGACACTGAAGCTTTCTTT. As protein: CASSQGARDTEAFF.

This clone has just a few counts. This chain uses TRBV5-1 with TRBJ1-4; D is unclear. The CDR3 covers 14 residues. The ends were cut back, 4 bases at V and 6 bases at J, with 13 bases in the middle. CDR1 SGHRS and CDR2 YFSETQ come from the germline V gene. The CDR3 DNA reads TGCGCCAGCAGCAAAGGTCAGCGCGATGAAAAACTGTTTTTT. Protein sequence: CASSKGQRDEKLFF. Using reference TRBV5-1 and TRBJ1-4 for the parts outside the CDR3, the full variable domain is KAGVTQTPRYLIKTRGQQVTLSCSPISGHRSVSWYQQTPGQGLQFLFEYFSETQRNKGNFPGRFSGRQFSNSRSEMNVSTLELGDSALYLCASSKGQRDEKLFFGSGTQLSVL.

The CDR3 reads CASSIGLADQETQYF. As DNA, the CDR3 is TGTGCCAGTAGTATAGGGCTAGCGGACCAAGAGACCCAGTACTTC. The V call is TRBV19, the J call TRBJ2-5; 7 bases map to TRBD2. V was pared by 1 base and J by 0 bases, with 2 bases of the junction left unmatched. The germline CDR1 and CDR2 sequences are LNHDA and SQIVND (reference sequence). The CDR3 has 15 residues.

By its share, this clone is medium-sized. Here the CDR3 reads CASSYSGEGSYEQYF. For the CDR3, the DNA is TGTGCCAGCAGTTACTCCGGGGAGGGCTCCTACGAGCAGTACTTC. The chain recombines TRBV6-5 with TRBJ2-7, with 7 bases that match TRBD2. The CDR3 is made up of 15 amino acids. Trimming cost V 0 bases and J 0 bases; bases outside gene matches: 2. The germline V gene has CDR1 MNHEY and CDR2 SVGAGI.

V usage is TRBV20-1 and J usage is TRBJ2-3; TRBD2 might be the D (5 bases). This CDR3 has 16 amino acids. The ends were cut back, 3 bases at V and 6 bases at J, with 22 bases in the middle. Germline CDR1 is DFQATT and CDR2 is SNEGSKA (reference sequence). The CDR3, as DNA: TGCAGTGCTAGTTCCCTGGGCGGGCGTCGCTCTGATACGCAGTATTTT. It is translated as CSASSLGGRRSDTQYF.

The J gene is TRBJ1-1, the V gene TRBV7-3; D gene ambiguous. Germline V gives CDR1 SGHTA, CDR2 FQGTGA. This CDR3 region has 15 residues. Trimming took off 5 bases at V and 1 base at J, with 14 bases between the two ends. This CDR3 reads CASSPVGVENTEAFF. CDR3 DNA sequence: TGTGCCAGCAGCCCAGTTGGAGTCGAGAACACTGAAGCTTTCTTT.

The chain joins TRBV29-1 to TRBJ1-1; 8 bases match TRBD1. Germline V gene data show CDR1 as SQVTM and CDR2 as ANQGSEA. The V segment lost 6 bases and the J segment 11 bases; nucleotides outside the gene matches: 14. CDR3 length equals 13 residues. The CDR3 loop reads CSVPGQGWETAFF. CDR3 nucleotide sequence: TGCAGCGTCCCCGGACAGGGCTGGGAAACGGCTTTCTTT.

This rearrangement joins TRBV6-5 to TRBJ1-5; D ambiguous. Germline assignment: CDR1 MNHEY and CDR2 SVGAGI. V was shortened by 5 bases and J by 4 bases, with 6 bases between the two germline ends. The CDR3 is 12 residues long. The CDR3 reads CASSRGNQPQHF. The CDR3 DNA sequence: TGTGCCAGCAGTAGAGGGAATCAGCCCCAGCATTTT.

The genes are TRBV2 and TRBJ1-5; D remains ambiguous. Germline CDR1 reads SNHLY; CDR2 reads FYNNEI. This CDR3 contains 12 residues. V dropped 8 bases and J dropped 4 bases, with 9 bases sitting between them. CDR3 in amino acids: CASQEVNQPQHF. CDR3 sequence (DNA): TGTGCCAGCCAGGAGGTGAATCAGCCCCAGCATTTT.

This rearrangement joins TRBV7-9 to TRBJ1-1; 7 nucleotides line up with TRBD1. The V gene end was trimmed by 5 bases and the J gene end by 9 bases; junction bases not matched to a gene: 3. Germline CDR1 is SEHNR and CDR2 is FQNEAQ (reference sequence). CDR3 size: 11 residues. The CDR3 region is CASSPGQQAFF. Written as DNA, the CDR3 is TGTGCCAGCAGCCCGGGACAGCAAGCTTTCTTT.

V usage is TRBV5-1 and J usage is TRBJ1-1; weak D call: TRBD1 (5 bases). This CDR3 has 15 amino acids. Deletions cut 7 bases from V and 1 base from J, with 17 bases between. CDR1 and CDR2 (germline): SGHRS, YFSETQ. The CDR3 sequence: CASHSGGTENTEAFF. The CDR3 nucleotides are TGCGCCAGCCACAGCGGAGGGACGGAGAACACTGAAGCTTTCTTT.